The 19 T cell receptor beta chains listed next were all sequenced from one sample in a study of circulating CD8 cells and anti-PD-1 response in melanoma. The QIAseq Immune Repertoire TCR panel built the libraries from around 15 ng of total RNA. TCRdb re-called the reads through MiXCR, storing one row per CDR3 protein. This sample has roughly 400 distinct CDR3 sequences; approximately 16% occur once, and the top ten carry about 42%. Sorting of live CD3+CD8+TCRalphabeta+ cells by PD-1 and/or TIGIT gave four subsets. Source: CD8+ T cells from PBMCs, taken at baseline or after one month of anti-PD-1 therapy (not recorded which). The source is a human donor with melanoma. The donor label of this sample is uncertain. Some clones in this sample may be carry-over from other donors' samples.

This clonotype qualifies as medium-sized. This CDR3 is CASSERGGTDTQYF. In DNA form, the CDR3 reads TGTGCCAGCAGTGAGAGGGGCGGCACAGATACGCAGTATTTT. V is TRBV6-4 and J is TRBJ2-3; D could derive from TRBD1 or TRBD2 (5 bases each). The CDR3 covers 14 residues. CDR1 is MRHNA and CDR2 is SNTAGT in the germline V gene. V gave up 3 bases and J gave up 1 base, with 8 bases separating them.

This clonotype is medium-sized (0.01 to 0.1%). This chain links TRBV19 with TRBJ1-2; the D is unclear. The CDR3 has 15 residues. Germline V gives CDR1 LNHDA, CDR2 SQIVND (reference sequence). Trimming removed 4 bases from V and 6 bases from J, with 18 bases in between. The CDR3 nucleotides are TGTGCCAGTAGTACCCTGAGGTGGAGGATTCATGGCTACACCTTC. Translating gives CASSTLRWRIHGYTF.

In this sample, this clonotype turned up once. It may be a read error: a sequence one base away is much more abundant. This chain's CDR3 is CASSLGPHYKQYF. DNA of the CDR3: TGTGCCAGCAGCCTTGGGCCACACTACAAGCAGTACTTC. The chain couples TRBV27 to TRBJ2-7; D remains ambiguous. The germline CDR1 and CDR2 sequences are MNHEY and SMNVEV (reference sequence). The CDR3 covers 13 residues.

By share of the sample, this clonotype is large. CDR3 DNA: TGTGCCAGCAGCCCCGGGACAGCCCACTACGAGCAGTACTTC. Translation: CASSPGTAHYEQYF. The J gene is TRBJ2-7, the V gene TRBV28, with 7 positions matching TRBD1. CDR3 size: 14 residues. V was clipped by 6 bases and J by 3 bases; unmatched bases: 8. In germline, CDR1 is MDHEN, CDR2 SYDVKM.

This clonotype is judged large. V usage is TRBV5-1 and J usage is TRBJ2-7; 7 bases line up with TRBD1. The CDR3 runs to 16 residues. The germline gives CDR1 SGHRS, CDR2 YFSETQ. V lost 1 base to trimming and J lost 5 bases; unmatched junction nucleotides: 12. The CDR3 DNA sequence: TGCGCCAGCAGCTTGAATGGGATGGGGACAGAAGACGAGCAGTACTTC. Translating gives CASSLNGMGTEDEQYF.

As concerns this clonotype: A junction boundary mismatches the germline segment, possibly from a read error. The chain couples TRBV10-3 to TRBJ2-7, with 7 bases matching TRBD1. The germline CDR1 and CDR2 sequences are ENHRY and SYGVKD. CDR3 length: 12 amino acids. In DNA, the CDR3 is TGTGCCATGGGACAGTCTTTCTGGGAGCGGTACTTC. This sequence encodes CAMGQSFWERYF.

This chain joins TRBV9 and TRBJ2-7, with D unresolved. This CDR3 contains 13 residues. The ends were cut back, 0 bases at V and 4 bases at J, with 8 bases in the middle. Germline V gene lookup returns CDR1 SGDLS and CDR2 YYNGEE. The DNA of the CDR3 is TGTGCCAGCAGCGTAGGGCCCGGTTACGAGCAGTACTTC. It translates to CASSVGPGYEQYF.

This clonotype ranks as medium-sized (0.01 to 0.1%). The chain carries TRBV19 and TRBJ1-5, with D possibly matching TRBD1 (6 bases). Germline CDR1 reads LNHDA; CDR2 reads SQIVND (reference sequence). The ends were cut back, 3 bases at V and 7 bases at J, with 13 bases in the middle. The CDR3 covers 14 residues. Here the CDR3 reads CASSMLSRGQPQHF. CDR3 DNA: TGTGCCAGTAGTATGTTATCCAGGGGCCAGCCCCAGCATTTT.

This clonotype rates as large. The chain recombines TRBV27 with TRBJ2-1, with a weak D call TRBD2 (6 bases). The V end was cut by 7 bases, the J end by 4 bases, with 17 bases between. The CDR3 length is 15 residues. Germline V gene lookup returns CDR1 MNHEY and CDR2 SMNVEV (reference sequence). The CDR3 here is CASTSRSGLYNEQFF. The CDR3 DNA reads TGTGCCAGCACCTCCAGGAGCGGACTATACAATGAGCAGTTCTTC.

This clonotype is labeled as large. V and J are TRBV7-2 and TRBJ2-5; D is tentatively TRBD1 or TRBD2 (6 bases each). V was shortened by 5 bases and J by 3 bases, with 13 bases between the two germline ends. There are 14 residues in the CDR3. Germline CDR1 SGHTA, CDR2 FQGNSA. CDR3 region: CASSRWGAKETQYF. The CDR3 DNA follows: TGTGCCAGCAGCCGATGGGGGGCGAAAGAGACCCAGTACTTC. Combining the CDR3 with reference TRBV7-2 and TRBJ2-5 gives the whole variable domain GAGVSQSPSNKVTEKGKDVELRCDPISGHTALYWYRQSLGQGLEFLIYFQGNSAPDKSGLPSDRFSAERTGGSVSTLTIQRTQQEDSAVYLCASSRWGAKETQYFGPGTRLLVL.

This clonotype was seen more than once but under ten times. The chain joins TRBV27 to TRBJ2-5; a possible D gene is TRBD1 (6 bases). The V end lost 6 bases, the J end lost 2 bases, and 7 bases lay between the germline ends. The CDR3 extends over 12 amino acids. CDR1 is MNHEY and CDR2 is SMNVEV in the germline V gene (reference sequence). CDR3 in amino acids: CASRGQQETQYF. In nucleotides, the CDR3 is TGTGCCAGCAGAGGACAGCAAGAGACCCAGTACTTC.

This clonotype is classed as hyperexpanded. J is TRBJ1-5 and V is TRBV7-2; D gene uncertain. Germline V CDR1 and CDR2: SGHTA, FQGNSA. The V end was cut by 0 bases, the J end by 6 bases, with 6 bases between. The CDR3 loop spans 13 amino acids. CDR3 nucleotide sequence: TGTGCCAGCAGCTTAGCTCCTGCTCAGCCCCAGCATTTT. Translation: CASSLAPAQPQHF.

This clonotype was seen a handful of times. The chain employs TRBV20-1 and TRBJ2-7; TRBD2 aligns across 13 bases. The CDR3 spans 19 residues. Trimming took 7 bases from V and 5 from J; bases not matched to a gene: 23. Germline CDR1 and CDR2: DFQATT and SNEGSKA (reference sequence). The CDR3 loop reads CSGTPPGLAGRWLQNEQYF. As DNA, the CDR3 is TGCAGTGGCACGCCACCGGGACTAGCGGGGAGATGGTTACAGAACGAGCAGTACTTC.

The gene calls are TRBV29-1 and TRBJ2-7; TRBD2 aligns across 10 bases. V lost 7 bases to trimming and J lost 1 base; unmatched junction nucleotides: 4. Germline V gene data show CDR1 as SQVTM and CDR2 as ANQGSEA. The CDR3 is 13 residues long. CDR3 sequence (DNA): TGCAGCGCTGTAGCGGGGGGATCCTACGAGCAGTACTTC. It encodes CSAVAGGSYEQYF.

This clonotype was seen only a few times. Since a much larger clone is just one base distant, this may be a read error. CDR3 region: CAYTGQRTQCF. The DNA for the CDR3 is TGTGCCTACACTGGACAGCGTACCCAGTGCTTC. This chain uses TRBV30 with TRBJ2-5; a possible D gene is TRBD1 (6 bases). There are 11 residues in the CDR3. The germline CDR1 and CDR2 sequences are GTSNPN and SVGIG (reference sequence).

In this sample, this clonotype turned up a few times. The DNA for the CDR3 is TGTGCCAGCAGCGTATGGGGGAGCATAGACAATGAGCAGTTCTTC. Its protein is CASSVWGSIDNEQFF. This chain uses TRBV9 with TRBJ2-1; D assignment may be TRBD1 or TRBD2 (5 bases each). CDR3 size: 15 residues. Germline CDR1 SGDLS, CDR2 YYNGEE. The V end lost 1 base, the J end lost 5 bases, and 13 bases lay between the germline ends.

Sample share makes this clonotype medium-sized. As DNA, the CDR3 is TGCGCCAGCAGCCAAGAGAGGAGAGAAGAGACCCAGTACTTC. This translates into CASSQERREETQYF. The chain carries TRBV4-3 and TRBJ2-5; D unclear. This CDR3 has 14 residues. In germline, CDR1 is LGHNA, CDR2 YSLEER. The V end lost 0 bases, the J end lost 3 bases, and 8 bases lay between the germline ends.

This chain's CDR3 is CARGLPGQGMSGANVLTF. The CDR3 region has the DNA TGTGCCAGGGGACTACCGGGACAGGGAATGTCTGGGGCCAACGTCCTGACTTTC. The chain employs TRBV2 and TRBJ2-6; 9 nucleotides match TRBD1. V was pared by 9 bases and J by 1 base, with 13 bases of the junction left unmatched. Per germline, CDR1 SNHLY and CDR2 FYNNEI. The CDR3 runs 18 residues.

As regards this clonotype: A much larger clone differs by one base, so this may be a read error. The CDR3 ends on some other residue instead of the conserved phenylalanine or tryptophan, so this is likely a read error. The chain recombines TRBV4-3 with TRBJ1-2; D remains ambiguous. With 1 base removed from V and 0 bases from J, the gap between germline ends came to 9 bases. The CDR3 sequence is 15 residues long. The germline V gene has CDR1 LGHNA and CDR2 YSLEER. The CDR3 sequence is CASSQGRGANYGYTI. CDR3 DNA: TGCGCCAGCAGCCAAGGTCGTGGAGCTAACTATGGCTACACCATC.